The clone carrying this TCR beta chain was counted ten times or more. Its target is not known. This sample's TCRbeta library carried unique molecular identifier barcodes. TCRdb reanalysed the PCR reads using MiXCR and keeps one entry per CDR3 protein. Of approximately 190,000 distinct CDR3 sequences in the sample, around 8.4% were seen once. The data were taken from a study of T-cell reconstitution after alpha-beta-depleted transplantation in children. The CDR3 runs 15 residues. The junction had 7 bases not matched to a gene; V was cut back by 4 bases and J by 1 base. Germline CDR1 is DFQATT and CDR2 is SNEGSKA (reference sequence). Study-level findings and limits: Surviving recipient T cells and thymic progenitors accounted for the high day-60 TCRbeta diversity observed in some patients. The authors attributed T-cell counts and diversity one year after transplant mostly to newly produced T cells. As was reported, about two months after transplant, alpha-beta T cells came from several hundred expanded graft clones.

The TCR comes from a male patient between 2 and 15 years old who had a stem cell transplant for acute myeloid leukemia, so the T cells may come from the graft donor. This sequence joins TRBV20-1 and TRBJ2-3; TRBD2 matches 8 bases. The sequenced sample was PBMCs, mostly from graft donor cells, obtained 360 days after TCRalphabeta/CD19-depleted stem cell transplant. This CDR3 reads CSAMTGGAGTDTQYF. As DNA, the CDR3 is TGCAGTGCTATGACCGGGGGGGCGGGCACAGATACGCAGTATTTT.